The clone carrying this T cell receptor beta chain was found many times. Its target is not known. TCR beta CDR3 amplification used RNA transcripts. HTBI primers were used in a first-round RT-PCR, which preceded a second-round multiplex PCR. TCRdb re-derived calls from the multiplex PCR reads in MiXCR, one entry per CDR3 protein. The sample holds roughly 410,000 distinct CDR3 sequences; approximately 15% are singletons and the top ten take approximately 7%. The sample is drawn from a study of Graves' ophthalmopathy and Graves' hyperthyroidism. Study background: Peripheral blood (taken before any treatment) was collected at initial diagnosis.

Study-wide points: The study's model predicted ophthalmopathy progression at about 71% sensitivity and almost 75% specificity.

Newly diagnosed hyperthyroidism donors, aged 18 to 65, duration under 2 months. If patients had other autoimmune diseases, uncontrolled infections, pregnancy or lactation, they were excluded. With 5 bases clipped from V and 5 bases from J, the junction kept 2 bases outside the gene matches. CDR1 is KGHDR, CDR2 SFDVKD, per germline. This CDR3 spans 13 amino acids. This receptor was obtained from a woman younger than 35 with stable Graves' hyperthyroidism. The sample was peripheral blood. V is TRBV24-1 and J is TRBJ1-2; TRBD1 aligns across 9 bases. CDR3 loop: CATSVGTGYGYTF. For the CDR3, the DNA is TGTGCCACCAGTGTCGGGACAGGGTATGGCTACACCTTC.